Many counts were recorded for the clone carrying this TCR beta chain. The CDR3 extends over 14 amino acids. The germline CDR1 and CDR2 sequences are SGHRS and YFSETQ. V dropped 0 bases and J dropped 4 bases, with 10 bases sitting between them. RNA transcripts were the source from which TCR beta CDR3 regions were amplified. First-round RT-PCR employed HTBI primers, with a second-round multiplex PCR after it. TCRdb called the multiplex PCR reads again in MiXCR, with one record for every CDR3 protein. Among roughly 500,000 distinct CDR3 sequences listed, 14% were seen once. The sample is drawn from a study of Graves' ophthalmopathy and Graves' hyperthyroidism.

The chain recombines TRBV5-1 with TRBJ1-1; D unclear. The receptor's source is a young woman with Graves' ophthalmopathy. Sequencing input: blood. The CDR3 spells CASSLAGRITEAFF. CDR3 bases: TGCGCCAGCAGCTTGGCGGGGAGGATCACTGAAGCTTTCTTT.